These 25 T cell receptor beta chains originate from one sample sequenced in a study of T and B cells in COVID-19 patients. TRB rearrangements were amplified by multiplex PCR with BIOMED2 TRB-A/B primers. TCRdb processed the multiplex PCR reads anew with MiXCR; each CDR3 protein has one entry. The sample has approximately 4,600 distinct CDR3 sequences, 25% to 30% seen once; the top ten hold roughly 36%. TRB was amplified from approximately 250-480 ng of blood genomic DNA. The material sequenced was blood. These receptors all stem from a human donor with active COVID-19.

In its sample, this clonotype is medium-sized (0.01 to 0.1%). This sequence joins TRBV6-5 and TRBJ2-7; 12 bases are shared with TRBD2. The CDR3 is 16 residues long. After removal of 5 bases from V and 6 bases from J, the junction contained 11 bases not matched to a gene. Germline CDR1 reads MNHEY; CDR2 reads SVGAGI. As DNA, the CDR3 is TGTGCCAGCAGTCACCCGACTAGCGGGAGATCGGGCGAGCAGTACTTC. It codes for CASSHPTSGRSGEQYF.

In this sample, this clonotype turned up a few times. J is TRBJ1-1 and V is TRBV6-2 or TRBV6-3, with D perhaps matching TRBD1 (5 bases). With 2 bases removed from V and 3 bases from J, the gap between germline ends came to 16 bases. The CDR3 runs to 16 residues. Germline lookup yields CDR1 MNHEY and CDR2 SVGEGT. CDR3 sequence (DNA): TGTGCCAGCAGTTACGGGGGACCCCCTAGGGACACTGAAGCTTTCTTT. Translated: CASSYGGPPRDTEAFF.

V is TRBV21-1 and J is TRBJ2-7; the table's D call, TRBD2, was not checked against the DNA. TRBV21-1 counts as a pseudogene. The CDR3 contains 15 residues. The CDR3 sequence: CASTTERTSGYEQYF. Here the CDR3 DNA reads TGTGCCAGCACCACAGAAAGGACTAGCGGTTACGAGCAGTACTTC.

As to this clonotype: Likely a read error: the CDR3 ends without its conserved phenylalanine or tryptophan. The DNA is omitted, as the CDR3 cannot be located on it reliably, and the CDR3 follows TCRdb's listing. This sequence joins TRBV27 and TRBJ2-7; TRBD2, the D gene given by the table, was not confirmed from the DNA. 11 amino acids form the CDR3, both terminal residues included. Germline CDR1 MNHEY, CDR2 SMNVEV (reference sequence). CDR3 protein: CASSSITRLAG.

This clonotype ranks as medium-sized. This chain connects TRBV15 to TRBJ1-4, with no clear D. Germline V gene sequence: CDR1 LNHNV, CDR2 YYDKDF (reference sequence). The V gene lost 0 bases and the J gene lost 8 bases, with 13 bases spanning the gap. The CDR3 totals 15 residues. CDR3 protein: CATSRDSGVREKLFF. CDR3 nucleotides: TGTGCCACCAGCAGAGATTCCGGGGTTCGAGAAAAACTGTTTTTT. The full variable domain, with the rest looked up from reference TRBV15 and TRBJ1-4, is DAMVIQNPRYQVTQFGKPVTLSCSQTLNHNVMYWYQQKSSQAPKLLFHYYDKDFNNEADTPDNFQSRRPNTSFCFLDIRSPGLGDTAMYLCATSRDSGVREKLFFGSGTQLSVL.

This clonotype is medium-sized (0.01 to 0.1%) by share. The chain links TRBV12-3 or TRBV12-4 to TRBJ2-2, with 11 bases that match TRBD2. The J segment lost 3 bases and the V segment lost 1 base, leaving 4 bases of the junction unmatched. CDR3 length: 17 amino acids. The CDR3 bases are TGTGCCAGCAGTTTAGTTGGACTAGCGGGCTACACCGGGGAGCTGTTTTTT. Protein sequence: CASSLVGLAGYTGELFF.

Notes on this clonotype: This clone may be a read error of a much larger clone one base away. The chain couples TRBV12-3 or TRBV12-4 to TRBJ2-7, with TRBD1 matching 10 bases. This CDR3 is 14 amino acids long. With V trimmed by 2 bases and J by 5 bases, 3 bases remained unmatched. In DNA form, the CDR3 reads TGTGCCAGCAGTTTATCGGGACAGGGGAACGAGCAGTACTTC. Translation gives CASSLSGQGNEQYF.

This clonotype is deemed medium-sized. The chain links TRBV19 to TRBJ1-1; no clear D gene. V was trimmed by 3 bases and J by 0 bases, leaving 5 bases between them. The germline CDR1 and CDR2 sequences are LNHDA and SQIVND (reference sequence). The length of the CDR3 is 13 residues. CDR3 in amino acids: CASSINLNTEAFF. The CDR3 region has the DNA TGTGCCAGTAGTATTAACCTGAACACTGAAGCTTTCTTT.

As to this clonotype: One end of the junction varies from germline; a read error may be responsible. V usage is TRBV4-3 and J usage is TRBJ2-7; TRBD1 aligns across 8 bases. This CDR3 is 15 amino acids long. Germline CDR1 LGHNA, CDR2 YSLEER. CDR3 nucleotides: TGTGCCAGCAGCCAAGATCAATACAGGGGGAACGAGCAGTACTTC. Translated, it gives CASSQDQYRGNEQYF.

This clonotype qualifies as medium-sized. The V call is TRBV5-4, the J call TRBJ2-1, with D perhaps matching TRBD2 (6 bases). The germline V gene encodes CDR1 SGHNT and CDR2 YYREEE (reference sequence). V lost 6 bases and J 5 bases, leaving 15 bases between the germline ends. The CDR3 contains 14 residues. DNA of the CDR3: TGTGCCAGCAATTCGGGGACTTTCGACAATGAGCAGTTCTTC. Residues: CASNSGTFDNEQFF. Combining the CDR3 with reference TRBV5-4 and TRBJ2-1 gives the whole variable domain ETGVTQSPTHLIKTRGQQVTLRCSSQSGHNTVSWYQQALGQGPQFIFQYYREEENGRGNFPPRFSGLQFPNYSSELNVNALELDDSALYLCASNSGTFDNEQFFGPGTRLTVL.

This clonotype was seen only a few times. This chain connects TRBV7-9 to TRBJ1-2; 10 bases are shared with TRBD1. V lost 5 bases to trimming and J lost 3 bases; unmatched junction nucleotides: 15. Germline-derived CDR1 and CDR2 are SEHNR and FQNEAQ (reference sequence). This CDR3 is 18 amino acids long. As DNA, the CDR3 is TGTGCCAGCAGCAGCTCCGGGACAGGGGCGCTCACTTACTATGGCTACACCTTC. As protein: CASSSSGTGALTYYGYTF.

In its sample, this clonotype ranks as medium-sized. CDR3 sequence: CASSLETGFNYGYTF. The CDR3 nucleotides are TGTGCCAGCAGCTTGGAGACAGGGTTTAACTATGGCTACACCTTC. This chain joins TRBV5-6 and TRBJ1-2; TRBD1 matches at 7 bases. V trimming: 0 bases; J trimming: 1 base; junction bases outside the gene matches: 3. The CDR3 runs 15 residues. Germline CDR1 and CDR2: SGHDT and YYEEEE.

The V and J genes are TRBV5-1 and TRBJ2-7, with 9 bases that match TRBD2. Germline CDR1 is SGHRS and CDR2 is YFSETQ. This CDR3 spans 16 amino acids. V lost 0 bases and J lost 5; bases outside the gene matches: 9. The CDR3 sequence is CASSLVGIAGVDEQYF. The CDR3 bases are TGCGCCAGCAGCTTGGTCGGGATAGCGGGAGTGGACGAGCAGTACTTC.

This clonotype is judged medium-sized. The chain carries TRBV6-6 and TRBJ2-3; tentatively, D is TRBD1 or TRBD2 (5 bases each). Germline V gives CDR1 MNHNY, CDR2 SVGAGI (reference sequence). Trimming cost V 7 bases and J 2 bases, with 13 bases left between them. CDR3 length: 14 amino acids. The CDR3 nucleotides are TGTGCCAGCATGATTAGAGGGGTCACAGATACGCAGTATTTT. This sequence encodes CASMIRGVTDTQYF.

This clonotype was counted once. The chain joins TRBV20-1 to TRBJ1-2, with D possibly being TRBD1 (5 bases). CDR3 size: 11 residues. The germline V gene encodes CDR1 DFQATT and CDR2 SNEGSKA (reference sequence). The V end lost 6 bases, the J end lost 6 bases, and 11 bases lay between the germline ends. The CDR3 here is CSAGRGNGYTF. Here the CDR3 DNA reads TGCAGTGCGGGGAGGGGAAATGGCTACACCTTC.

By share, this clonotype counts as medium-sized (0.01 to 0.1%). The V gene is TRBV4-2, the J gene TRBJ2-3; TRBD2 matches at 15 bases. V dropped 3 bases and J dropped 0; count of bases not matched to a gene: 7. The CDR3 totals 19 residues. The germline V gene has CDR1 LGHNA and CDR2 YNFKEQ. CDR3 bases: TGTGCCAGCAGCCAGATCGGACTAGCGGGAGGGTCTAGCACAGATACGCAGTATTTT. It encodes CASSQIGLAGGSSTDTQYF.

This clonotype is termed medium-sized. The chain links TRBV29-1 to TRBJ2-7; 7 bases line up with TRBD1. Germline V gene data show CDR1 as SQVTM and CDR2 as ANQGSEA. CDR3 length: 14 residues. V lost 7 bases and J lost 0; bases outside the gene matches: 9. The CDR3 nucleotides read TGCAGCGCCCAAGGGGACAGCTCCTCCTACGAGCAGTACTTC. Its protein product is CSAQGDSSSYEQYF.

Judged by abundance, this clonotype is medium-sized (0.01 to 0.1%). The V gene is TRBV18, the J gene TRBJ2-3; TRBD1 matches 8 bases. CDR3 size: 15 residues. With V trimmed by 4 bases and J by 4 bases, 7 bases remained unmatched. Germline assignment: CDR1 KGHSH and CDR2 LQKENI. The CDR3 nucleotides are TGTGCCAGCTCACGACGACAGGGGTCACCAGATACGCAGTATTTT. This sequence encodes CASSRRQGSPDTQYF.

This clonotype was counted once. A read error may produce the germline difference seen at one junction end. This chain uses TRBV5-4 with TRBJ2-7; maybe TRBD1 (5 bases). Germline CDR1 and CDR2: SGHNT and YYREEE (reference sequence). CDR3 length: 14 residues. For the CDR3, the DNA is TGCGCCAGCAGTCAGGTGACAGTCTCCTACGAGCAGTACTTC. This codes for CASSQVTVSYEQYF.

Within the sample, this clonotype is medium-sized. The V call is TRBV6-5, the J call TRBJ2-5, with D tentatively TRBD2 (5 bases). The CDR3 has 14 residues. Germline V gives CDR1 MNHEY, CDR2 SVGAGI. V lost 6 bases and J 4 bases, leaving 15 bases between the germline ends. The CDR3 DNA follows: TGTGCCAGCAGCCTCATGGGAGATGGAGAGACCCAGTACTTC. Encoded protein: CASSLMGDGETQYF.

Concerning this clonotype: This may be a read error: a much more frequent sequence differs by one nucleotide. The V gene is TRBV5-6, the J gene TRBJ1-2, with TRBD1 matching over 7 bases. The CDR3 spans 15 residues. Looked up from germline, CDR1 is SGHDT and CDR2 is YYEEEE. The CDR3 region is CVSSLETGFNYGYTF. CDR3 nucleotides: TGTGTCAGCAGCTTGGAGACAGGGTTTAACTATGGCTACACCTTC.

This clonotype was counted only a few times. The V and J genes are TRBV30 and TRBJ1-4; D unclear. CDR1 is GTSNPN, CDR2 SVGIG, per germline (reference sequence). V lost 5 bases and J 6 bases, leaving 4 bases between the germline ends. This CDR3 has 10 amino acids. The CDR3 loop reads CAWGYEKLFF. The CDR3 nucleotides read TGTGCCTGGGGCTATGAAAAACTGTTTTTT.

This clonotype has only one observation. The V and J genes are TRBV19 and TRBJ1-4, with 7 bases fitting TRBD1. This CDR3 region has 14 residues. V was pared by 10 bases and J by 4 bases, with 9 bases of the junction left unmatched. The germline V gene has CDR1 LNHDA and CDR2 SQIVND (reference sequence). CDR3 DNA: TGTGCCACGAAGGGGGCAGGACGTAATGAAAAACTGTTTTTT. It translates to CATKGAGRNEKLFF.

This clonotype counts as medium-sized. The chain has TRBV6-5 and TRBJ1-2; 7 bases are shared with TRBD1. Unmatched junction bases numbered 12, after V lost 6 bases and J lost 2 bases. Per the germline V gene, CDR1 is MNHEY and CDR2 is SVGAGI. The CDR3 is made up of 16 amino acids. CDR3 nucleotides: TGTGCCAGCAGCCAAGCGTGGAGAGGGGGCAACTATGGCTACACCTTC. Encoded protein: CASSQAWRGGNYGYTF.

This clonotype has a single count. The chain employs TRBV27 and TRBJ1-5; D possibly corresponds to TRBD1 (6 bases). Germline-derived CDR1 and CDR2 are MNHEY and SMNVEV (reference sequence). Trimming left V 6 bases short and J 7 bases short, with 22 bases between. The CDR3 length is 16 residues. CDR3 region: CASSPRVTGRGQPQHF. CDR3 nucleotide sequence: TGTGCCAGCAGCCCGAGGGTAACAGGGCGAGGACAGCCCCAGCATTTT.